This entry lists 26 T cell receptor beta chains sequenced from one sample in a study of identical twins. A single record per CDR3 protein comes from TCRdb applying MiXCR to the 5' RACE reads. The sample includes hundreds of thousands of distinct CDR3 sequences, 15% to 20% of them seen just once. These data are also associated with another study on T cells expressing NK-cell markers.

Sequenced sample: PBMCs. These TCRs come from a woman aged 18-29 years in good health.

The chain uses TRBV7-2 and TRBJ2-5, with 8 bases lining up with TRBD2. The ends lost 5 bases at V and 5 bases at J; junction bases unmatched: 10. The CDR3 loop spans 15 amino acids. CDR1 SGHTA and CDR2 FQGNSA come from the germline V gene. CDR3 protein: CASSPAGLGSETQYF. CDR3 nucleotides: TGTGCCAGCAGCCCTGCGGGACTAGGGAGTGAGACCCAGTACTTC.

The sample holds a few counts of this clonotype. This rearrangement joins TRBV5-8 to TRBJ1-5, with D perhaps matching TRBD1 (6 bases). V was clipped by 1 base and J by 4 bases, with 12 bases between them. The CDR3 is 15 residues long. Germline assignment: CDR1 SGHTS and CDR2 YDEGEE. The CDR3 sequence is CASSLRQALNQPQHF. Here the CDR3 DNA reads TGTGCCAGCAGCTTGAGACAGGCGCTTAATCAGCCCCAGCATTTT.

The table lists this clonotype with a few counts. The chain has TRBV12-3 or TRBV12-4 and TRBJ2-7; no firm D call. With 8 bases removed from V and 2 bases from J, the gap between germline ends came to 16 bases. This CDR3 has 14 amino acids. DNA of the CDR3: TGTGCCAGCGGCCTCATGATTAGCCCCTACGAGCAGTACTTC. As protein: CASGLMISPYEQYF.

Here the CDR3 reads CASNGVGPNTGELFF. In DNA form, the CDR3 reads TGCGCCAGCAATGGTGTCGGACCGAACACCGGGGAGCTGTTTTTT. V is TRBV10-2 and J is TRBJ2-2, with D uncertain. Germline V gene lookup returns CDR1 WSHSY and CDR2 SAAADI. V lost 7 bases to trimming and J lost 0 bases, with 12 bases between them. This CDR3 has 15 amino acids.

The V and J genes are TRBV6-1 and TRBJ2-1, with 10 positions matching TRBD2. CDR1 is MNHNS and CDR2 is SASEGT in the germline V gene. The CDR3 is 15 residues long. V trimming: 7 bases; J trimming: 2 bases; junction bases outside the gene matches: 5. The CDR3 region is CASTLSGRPYNEQFF. The CDR3 region has the DNA TGTGCCAGCACCCTTAGCGGGAGGCCCTACAATGAGCAGTTCTTC.

This clonotype was counted between two and nine times. The chain combines TRBV6-5 with TRBJ2-5; D is undetermined. Trimming shortened V by 4 bases and J by 4 bases, and 13 bases separated the two germline ends. The V gene's germline CDR1 is MNHEY and CDR2 SVGAGI. This CDR3 is 14 amino acids long. The CDR3 protein is CASSSHDIGETQYF. The CDR3, as DNA: TGTGCCAGCAGTTCCCACGACATCGGAGAGACCCAGTACTTC.

This clonotype was seen a few times. This chain joins TRBV10-3 and TRBJ2-7, with 13 bases aligning to TRBD2. The CDR3 sequence is 17 residues long. Losses at the gene ends were 3 bases for V and 4 bases for J; bases not matched to a gene: 9. Per the germline V gene, CDR1 is ENHRY and CDR2 is SYGVKD. The CDR3 bases are TGTGCCATCAGTGACCCACTAGCGGGGGGGATCCATTACGAGCAGTACTTC. Residues: CAISDPLAGGIHYEQYF.

This clonotype was detected many times. This sequence joins TRBV6-1 and TRBJ2-2; 8 bases match TRBD2. CDR1 is MNHNS, CDR2 SASEGT, per germline. CDR3 length equals 15 residues. J gave up 1 base and V 6 bases, and 4 bases lay outside the gene matches. The CDR3 sequence: CASRSSGRNTGELFF. DNA for the CDR3: TGTGCCAGCAGATCAAGCGGGAGGAACACCGGGGAGCTGTTTTTT.

In this sample, this clonotype turned up a few times. J is TRBJ2-7 and V is TRBV12-3 or TRBV12-4; no definite D call. V dropped 5 bases and J dropped 0 bases, with 11 bases sitting between them. CDR3 length: 14 amino acids. CDR3 loop: CASSPPGPSYEQYF. DNA for the CDR3: TGTGCCAGCAGTCCCCCGGGCCCCTCCTACGAGCAGTACTTC.

This clonotype was detected only a few times. The chain joins TRBV12-3 or TRBV12-4 to TRBJ1-5; possible D gene TRBD1, 5 bases. The CDR3 is 14 residues long. Trimming pared 5 bases from V and 7 bases from J, leaving 15 bases between. CDR3 in amino acids: CASSQTGAWQPQHF. The DNA of the CDR3 is TGTGCCAGCAGTCAAACAGGTGCTTGGCAGCCCCAGCATTTT.

This clonotype was counted a few times. The chain uses TRBV5-1 and TRBJ2-4, with 8 bases aligning to TRBD2. This CDR3 spans 16 amino acids. Germline CDR1 SGHRS, CDR2 YFSETQ. V was clipped by 4 bases and J by 3 bases; unmatched bases: 9. This chain's CDR3 is CASSPLGGEDKNIQYF. Here the CDR3 DNA reads TGCGCCAGCAGCCCCCTCGGGGGGGAGGACAAAAACATTCAGTACTTC.

This clonotype was observed a handful of times. The chain links TRBV6-1 to TRBJ1-2, with a tentative D call TRBD1 (5 bases). This CDR3 contains 13 residues. The germline V and J ends were trimmed by 6 bases and 10 bases, with 18 bases remaining between them. CDR1 and CDR2 (germline): MNHNS, SASEGT. The chain's CDR3 is CASRPGTVLDYTF. CDR3 sequence (DNA): TGTGCCAGCAGGCCCGGGACGGTACTGGACTACACCTTC.

This clonotype turned up a few times. This chain links TRBV7-8 with TRBJ2-2; D is unresolved. The CDR3 runs 14 residues. The germline V gene has CDR1 SGHVS and CDR2 FQNEAQ. V was shortened by 3 bases and J by 8 bases, with 13 bases between the two germline ends. The DNA of the CDR3 is TGTGCCAGCAGCTTTCCCGCCGCATCGGGGGAGCTGTTTTTT. It is translated as CASSFPAASGELFF. Using reference TRBV7-8 and TRBJ2-2 for the parts outside the CDR3, the full variable domain is GAGVSQSPRYKVAKRGQDVALRCDPISGHVSLFWYQQALGQGPEFLTYFQNEAQLDKSGLPSDRFFAERPEGSVSTLKIQRTQQEDSAVYLCASSFPAASGELFFGEGSRLTVL.

V gene TRBV4-3 combines with J gene TRBJ2-1; 7 nucleotides align to TRBD2. The germline CDR1 and CDR2 sequences are LGHNA and YSLEER. This CDR3 region has 13 residues. The V and J ends lost 3 bases and 7 bases, in that order; junction bases with no gene match: 3. As DNA, the CDR3 is TGCGCCAGCAGCCACCTTAGCGGGAATGAGCAGTTCTTC. Translation: CASSHLSGNEQFF.

The V and J genes are TRBV7-9 and TRBJ2-1; TRBD2 aligns across 10 bases. CDR1 and CDR2 from the germline V gene are SEHNR and FQNEAQ (reference sequence). Unmatched junction bases numbered 16, after V lost 5 bases and J lost 9 bases. CDR3 length: 17 residues. CDR3 protein: CASSAFGLAGDLGEQFF. Written as DNA, the CDR3 is TGTGCCAGCAGCGCCTTCGGGCTAGCGGGGGACCTAGGTGAGCAGTTCTTC.

This chain's CDR3 is CASTRTLPSGANVLTF. For the CDR3, the DNA is TGTGCCAGCACCAGGACATTACCTTCTGGGGCCAACGTCCTGACTTTC. The rearrangement joins TRBV6-1 to TRBJ2-6; a weak D match, TRBD1 (5 bases). V gave up 7 bases and J gave up 1 base, with 14 bases separating them. This CDR3 region has 16 residues. Germline CDR1 reads MNHNS; CDR2 reads SASEGT.

The rearrangement links TRBV12-5 to TRBJ1-2; D not certain. The V and J ends lost 1 base and 8 bases respectively, with 8 bases between them. The CDR3 totals 12 residues. Germline CDR1 is LGHNT and CDR2 is FRNRAP. The CDR3 loop is CASGLGHAGYTF. Written as DNA, the CDR3 is TGTGCTAGTGGTTTGGGTCACGCCGGCTACACCTTC.

This chain uses TRBV20-1 with TRBJ2-3, with 9 bases lining up with TRBD2. Losses at the gene ends were 3 bases for V and 7 bases for J; bases not matched to a gene: 14. The CDR3 consists of 16 residues. Germline values: CDR1 DFQATT, CDR2 SNEGSKA (reference sequence). The CDR3 region is CSASPSGERGAYTQYF. CDR3 in DNA: TGCAGTGCTAGCCCCTCTGGGGAGCGGGGGGCCTATACGCAGTATTTT.

This rearrangement joins TRBV7-8 to TRBJ2-5, with D perhaps being TRBD1 or TRBD2 (5 bases each). Trimming removed 1 base from V and 5 bases from J, with 11 bases in between. The CDR3 has 14 amino acids. CDR1 is SGHVS, CDR2 FQNEAQ, per germline. CDR3 region: CASSLGGIRETQYF. The CDR3 DNA sequence: TGTGCCAGCAGCTTAGGGGGGATCAGGGAGACCCAGTACTTC.

The rearrangement joins TRBV3-1 to TRBJ2-5; D is possibly TRBD2 (5 bases). Trimming removed 8 bases at V and 6 bases at J, with 19 bases between. This CDR3 contains 14 residues. Germline CDR1 and CDR2: LGHDT and YNNKEL (reference sequence). The CDR3 loop reads CASRQRELGKTQYF. CDR3 in DNA: TGTGCCAGCCGACAACGGGAATTGGGGAAGACCCAGTACTTC.

The V and J genes are TRBV20-1 and TRBJ2-1, with 8 nucleotides matching TRBD1. V lost 2 bases, J lost 12 bases, and 12 bases stayed unmatched. The V gene's germline CDR1 is DFQATT and CDR2 SNEGSKA (reference sequence). CDR3 length equals 14 residues. In nucleotides, the CDR3 is TGCAGTGCTAGATCCCCCGACAGGGGAGCAGGGCAGTTCTTC. Translation gives CSARSPDRGAGQFF.

This clonotype showed up many times. The chain links TRBV9 to TRBJ2-2; D gene ambiguous. The V end was cut by 0 bases, the J end by 2 bases, with 8 bases between. Germline V lookup: CDR1 SGDLS, CDR2 YYNGEE. The CDR3 has 15 amino acids. Here the CDR3 DNA reads TGTGCCAGCAGCGTAGGGACGGTCAACACCGGGGAGCTGTTTTTT. This sequence encodes CASSVGTVNTGELFF.

This clonotype was counted at least ten times. V is TRBV29-1 and J is TRBJ1-2; 11 nucleotides agree with TRBD1. This CDR3 contains 17 residues. The ends lost 7 bases at V and 3 bases at J; junction bases unmatched: 16. Germline V gives CDR1 SQVTM, CDR2 ANQGSEA. The CDR3 coding sequence is TGCAGCGCCATGATCCCCGGGACAGGGGGAAAGGACTATGGCTACACCTTC. Translation: CSAMIPGTGGKDYGYTF.

This clonotype was recorded once. This chain joins TRBV6-2 or TRBV6-3 and TRBJ2-1; D unclear. The germline V gene has CDR1 MNHEY and CDR2 SVGEGT. The length of the CDR3 is 11 residues. The ends were cut back, 1 base at V and 9 bases at J, with 4 bases in the middle. The CDR3 here is CASSYFGEQFF. For the CDR3, the DNA is TGTGCCAGCAGTTACTTTGGTGAGCAGTTCTTC.

Only a few counts were recorded for this clonotype. The V gene is TRBV5-6, the J gene TRBJ2-3, with D possibly matching TRBD2 (5 bases). V lost 4 bases and J lost 10, with 13 bases in between. Germline lookup yields CDR1 SGHDT and CDR2 YYEEEE. There are 12 residues in the CDR3. CDR3 sequence (DNA): TGTGCCAGCAGCGCTCCGGGAAGGGCGCAGTATTTT. Protein sequence: CASSAPGRAQYF.

J is TRBJ1-1 and V is TRBV27; D gene ambiguous. The CDR3 sequence is 17 residues long. The germline V gene has CDR1 MNHEY and CDR2 SMNVEV (reference sequence). V was cut by 6 bases and J by 1 base, with 21 bases left in between. Written as DNA, the CDR3 is TGTGCCAGCAGCAGTTCGTTTTGGAGGAAAGAGAACACTGAAGCTTTCTTT. The encoded protein is CASSSSFWRKENTEAFF.